The present T cell receptor (beta chain) was sequenced within a study of T cell repertoires in cytomegalovirus infection. In its sample, this clonotype was seen once. What it recognizes is unknown. A single record per CDR3 protein comes from TCRdb applying MiXCR to the reads. The data hold about 740,000 distinct CDR3 sequences, with approximately 33% observed a single time. The sequence came from a human donor in good health (CMV status not recorded). Some clones in this sample may be carry-over from other donors' samples. Sequences were derived from cultured PBMCs, sampled from culture after CMV antigen stimulation.

The CDR3 protein is CASSPPGTPGLNEKLFF. DNA for the CDR3: TGTGCCAGCTCACCACCGGGGACACCAGGACTTAATGAAAAACTGTTTTTT. The chain combines TRBV18 with TRBJ1-4, with D possibly matching TRBD1 (6 bases). V was shortened by 0 bases and J by 4 bases, with 15 bases between the two germline ends. Germline V gives CDR1 KGHSH, CDR2 LQKENI. There are 17 residues in the CDR3.